The source of this T cell receptor beta chain is a study of blood T cell repertoires in COVID-19. The wider study: Italy, Spain and the United States were the sources of the convalescent and acute COVID-19 samples. PBMCs, B-cell-depleted T cells, or T cells provided the cDNA or gDNA that made up the material.

The CDR3 sequence is 17 residues long. Under the authors' procedure: Reference gene primer amplification gave estimated nucleated cell counts. The method was immunoSEQ multiplex PCR; TCRdb's version includes in-frame clones alone and lacks a portion of them. V and J calls and clone size are as listed in that table; D and trimming were resolved from the DNA. The repertoire holds some 89,000 clones, with under 85% as singletons. The source of this sequence is a man in his sixties or seventies with acute or convalescent COVID-19. The sequenced sample consisted of peripheral blood. This chain uses TRBV21-1 with TRBJ2-1; the table's D call TRBD2 went unverified against the DNA. TRBV21-1 constitutes a pseudogene. CDR3 region: CASSNLTSGGAYNEQFF. Written as DNA, the CDR3 is TGTGCCAGCAGCAACCTCACTAGCGGGGGGGCTTACAATGAGCAGTTCTTC.